The subject of this entry is one T cell receptor (beta chain). The antigen this receptor binds is unknown. No much larger clone exists at a distance of one base, and base qualities are not known. TCRbeta CDR3 regions were amplified from genomic DNA using the immunoSEQ Assay, a bias-controlled multiplex PCR. From the authors' description of their analysis: Nucleated cell counts per sample were estimated from amplification of reference gene primers within the assay. To quantify the absolute abundance of each unique TCRbeta CDR3 rearrangement, sequence reads were collapsed and filtered. For each sample, productive Simpson clonality was calculated as the square root of Simpson's diversity index over productive rearrangements. TCRdb carries this immuneACCESS record with in-frame sequences only. Its versions omit some clonotypes, under half of them owing to an unresolved V gene in the studies checked, with the rest unexplained. The D gene and trimming were derived from the DNA, and the V and J assignments and clone size from that table. This sample has about 98,000 clones in its table, and over 70% of those were observed once. Less than 25% of the sample belongs to the ten largest clones.

The data belong to a study of blood T cell repertoires in COVID-19 (TCRdb year 2020). General notes on the study: Samples covering the acute and convalescent phases of COVID-19 were provided by collaborators in the United States, Italy and Spain. The repertoires were released in a freely available public database meant as a resource for research on the immune response to SARS-CoV-2. Deeply sampled blood TCRbeta repertoires from subjects exposed to, actively infected with, or recovered from COVID-19 were included in the dataset. Where HLA class I and class II types were available, the types were taken from metadata supplied by the sample provider, not from assay-based typing. Nearly every sample came with metadata listing a de-identified subject ID, COVID-19 status, age in years and sex. Samples came from the ongoing ImmuneRACE study (first 160 participants) plus 1,254 subjects from 6 global collaborators. The prospective study material was composed of cDNA or gDNA derived from T cells, B-cell-depleted T cells, or PBMCs. The full study reports these points: The amount of clinical and demographic metadata varied by source and participant and was provided uncurated.

The collaborating institutions used their own protocols to collect whole blood in K2EDTA tubes. For TCRbeta analysis, collaborators shipped samples as frozen whole blood, isolated PBMCs, or DNA extracted from either of those sample types. The germline V gene provides CDR1 SGHRS and CDR2 YFSETQ. V gives up 5 bases and J gives up 6 bases, and the segment between their germline ends measures 14 bases. The CDR3 spans 14 residues, from the cysteine through the phenylalanine. Only the CDR3 portion is preserved as DNA: 42 bases, with reading frame beginning at the first base. This receptor chain uses TRBV5-1 and TRBJ1-4; a tentative D call is TRBD1 (5 bases match). The sequence was obtained from a man between 65 and 85 years old with acute or convalescent COVID-19. The sample comprised peripheral blood. The CDR3 in this case is CASSLHGGDEKLFF. Read as DNA, the sequence is TGCGCCAGCAGTTTGCACGGGGGGGATGAAAAACTGTTTTTT.